This T cell receptor beta chain was recovered during a study of beta chain features in type 1 diabetes. Reverse transcription of all isolated RNA meant that expressed TCRB transcripts were sequenced. This table comes from immunoSEQ multiplex PCR, and its TCRdb copy is limited to in-frame clones, with some not included. The sample lists roughly 380,000 clones, around 19% seen once, with 0.035% to 0.05% in the top ten. Germline-derived CDR1 and CDR2 are SGHTA and FQGNSA. The CDR3 is made up of 15 amino acids. The ends were cut back, 4 bases at V and 5 bases at J, with 18 bases in the middle. The V and J genes are TRBV7-2 and TRBJ2-7; weak D call: TRBD1 (7 bases). The sequence was obtained from a woman under 30 in good health. The sequencing sample was made of naive CD4+ T cells from blood. The CDR3 DNA is TGTGCCAGCAGCTCATGGGGCAGGGGGGATAACGAGCAGTACTTC. Amino acid sequence: CASSSWGRGDNEQYF.